This is a list of T cell receptor beta chains from one sample in a study of OX40 agonist ivuxolimab in advanced cancers. Profiling relied on immunoSEQ multiplex PCR, and the TCRdb table lists in-frame clones only, not all of them. The table lists 55,000 to 70,000 clones, under 85% of them singletons, with 3.4% in the top ten. The material sequenced was CD4+ or CD8+ T cells sorted from blood, taken in a trial of the OX40 agonist ivuxolimab. The receptors shown here come from an adult with an advanced solid tumor such as melanoma, head and neck, liver or kidney cancer. CDR3s include the opening cysteine and the closing phenylalanine or tryptophan. The D gene is left open where the match is weak. A clone size is listed for some rows: how often the clone was seen (once, few, many), or a class if it is expanded.

>-|TRBJ1-4|-|TRBV6-6
CASSYSTEAREKLFF
TGTGCCAGCAGTTACTCGACAGAAGCTAGGGAAAAACTGTTTTTT
>few|TRBJ2-2|-|TRBV29-1
CSVERASTGELFF
TGCAGCGTTGAGAGGGCGAGCACCGGGGAGCTGTTTTTT
>-|TRBJ2-6|-|TRBV14
CASSQNWVPGANVLTF
TGTGCCAGCAGCCAAAATTGGGTGCCCGGGGCCAACGTCCTGACTTTC
>once|TRBJ1-1|-|TRBV5-1
CASSPQLNTEAFF
TGCGCCAGCAGCCCTCAATTGAACACTGAAGCTTTCTTT
>-|TRBJ2-1|-|TRBV28
CASRRGVSYNEQFF
TGTGCCAGCAGAAGGGGGGTCTCCTACAATGAGCAGTTCTTC
>-|TRBJ2-3|-|TRBV1
CTSTSGLDSQYF
TGCACCAGCACCTCCGGACTAGACTCGCAGTATTTT
>-|TRBJ2-3|-|TRBV6-5
CASSYGGDEVLQYF
TGTGCCAGCAGTTACGGAGGTGACGAAGTACTCCAGTATTTT
>-|TRBJ2-3|-|TRBV6-1
CASSPRHGTDTQYF
TGTGCCAGCAGTCCCCGCCACGGCACAGATACGCAGTATTTT
>-|TRBJ1-3|-|TRBV28
CASTPGQTPSGNTIYF
TGTGCCAGCACCCCGGGACAAACTCCCTCTGGAAACACCATATATTTT
>-|TRBJ1-4|-|TRBV28
CASSVRDEKLFF
TGTGCCAGCAGCGTGAGGGATGAAAAACTGTTTTTT
>few|TRBJ1-1|-|TRBV19
CASRGPGAFF
TGTGCCAGTAGGGGCCCGGGGGCTTTCTTT
>-|TRBJ1-4|-|TRBV4-3
CASSQSATNEKLFF
TGCGCCAGCAGCCAATCTGCAACTAATGAAAAACTGTTTTTT
>once|TRBJ1-5|-|TRBV6-6
CASSYQAGRGNQPQHF
TGTGCCAGCAGTTACCAGGCGGGACGGGGCAATCAGCCCCAGCATTTT
>-|TRBJ1-1|-|TRBV28
CASSSGQNTEAFF
TGTGCCAGCAGTTCAGGACAGAACACTGAAGCTTTCTTT
>-|TRBJ2-2|-|TRBV7-3
CASRVQGNTGELFF
TGTGCCAGCAGGGTGCAGGGTAACACCGGGGAGCTGTTTTTT
>-|TRBJ1-2|-|TRBV18
CASSLDSSYGYTF
TGTGCCAGCTCACTTGACAGCTCCTATGGCTACACCTTC
>-|TRBJ2-1|-|TRBV19
CASSASGDGLNEQFF
TGTGCCAGTAGTGCCTCCGGGGACGGTCTGAATGAGCAGTTCTTC
>once|TRBJ2-7|-|TRBV6-1
CATKTRSSYEQYF
TGTGCCACAAAGACAAGAAGCTCCTACGAGCAGTACTTC
>-|TRBJ1-2|-|TRBV9
CASSVSQGRNGYTF
TGTGCCAGCAGCGTATCCCAGGGGAGGAATGGCTACACCTTC
>once|TRBJ2-7|-|TRBV19
CASSIFGQGQYEQYF
TGTGCCAGTAGTATATTCGGGCAGGGACAATACGAGCAGTACTTC
>-|TRBJ1-5|-|TRBV11-3
CASSSWTESPSYSNQPQHF
TGTGCCAGCAGCTCATGGACAGAGTCGCCCTCTTATAGCAATCAGCCCCAGCATTTT
>-|TRBJ2-4|-|TRBV2
CASSASHGGAKNIQYF
TGTGCCAGCAGTGCCTCCCACGGCGGTGCCAAAAACATTCAGTACTTC
>-|TRBJ2-7|-|TRBV16
CASSREQDTEQYF
TGTGCCAGCAGCCGAGAACAGGATACTGAGCAGTACTTC
>-|TRBJ2-5|-|TRBV5-1
CASSLRVGGQETQYF
TGCGCCAGCAGCTTGAGGGTCGGTGGCCAAGAGACCCAGTACTTC
>-|TRBJ2-5|TRBD2|TRBV7-9
CASSRGLAGGLNFAETQYF
TGTGCCAGCAGCCGCGGACTAGCGGGGGGCCTGAATTTTGCAGAGACCCAGTACTTC
>-|TRBJ2-3|-|TRBV30
CAWSAGTGSTDTQYF
TGTGCCTGGAGTGCCGGGACTGGGAGCACAGATACGCAGTATTTT
>-|TRBJ2-5|-|TRBV5-6
CASSFQETQYF
TGTGCCAGCAGCTTCCAAGAGACCCAGTACTTC
>-|TRBJ2-7|-|TRBV6-1
CASSVEGDEQYF
TGTGCCAGCAGTGTGGAGGGAGACGAGCAGTACTTC
>-|TRBJ2-3|-|TRBV6-6
CASSAPSIADTQYF
TGTGCCAGCAGTGCTCCTAGCATCGCAGATACGCAGTATTTT
>-|TRBJ2-3|TRBD2|TRBV2
CASRRGRGGGGTDTQYF
TGTGCCAGCAGAAGGGGGCGGGGGGGCGGAGGCACAGATACGCAGTATTTT
>-|TRBJ2-7|-|TRBV5-6
CASSPPDISYEQYF
TGTGCCAGCAGCCCCCCGGACATCTCCTACGAGCAGTACTTC
>-|TRBJ1-6|-|TRBV13
CASSPPPGEYNSPLHF
TGTGCCAGCAGCCCCCCACCGGGGGAGTATAATTCACCCCTCCACTTT
>-|TRBJ2-3|-|TRBV11-1
CASSFASSTDTQYF
TGTGCCAGCAGCTTTGCCAGTAGCACAGATACGCAGTATTTT
>-|TRBJ2-3|-|TRBV7-3
CASSSLGTDTQYF
TGTGCCAGCAGCTCCCTGGGCACAGATACGCAGTATTTT
>-|TRBJ2-7|TRBD2|TRBV5-4
CASSLDGSGGPYQQYF
TGTGCCAGCAGCTTGGATGGGAGCGGGGGCCCTTATCAGCAGTACTTC
>-|TRBJ1-5|-|TRBV14
CASSQVPGQGLYQPQHF
TGTGCCAGCAGCCAAGTCCCTGGGCAGGGGCTTTATCAGCCCCAGCATTTT
>-|TRBJ1-6|-|TRBV6-1
CASSESRFSYNSPLHF
TGTGCCAGCAGTGAAAGTAGGTTCTCCTATAATTCACCCCTCCACTTT
>-|TRBJ2-1|TRBD1|TRBV7-3
CASSLTQGQGSNEQFF
TGTGCCAGCAGCTTAACGCAAGGACAGGGCAGCAATGAGCAGTTCTTC
>-|TRBJ1-6|-|TRBV6-4
CASNILLVDRLNSPLHF
TGTGCCAGCAATATTCTCTTGGTTGACAGACTAAATTCACCCCTCCACTTT
>medium-sized|TRBJ2-7|TRBD1|TRBV29-1
CSVAGQGPYEQYF
TGCAGCGTCGCGGGACAGGGCCCCTACGAGCAGTACTTC
>-|TRBJ1-1|-|TRBV9
CASSVEPSLNTEAFF
TGTGCCAGCAGCGTAGAACCATCCTTGAACACTGAAGCTTTCTTT
>-|TRBJ2-3|TRBD2|TRBV4-3
CASSQGSQQRGPRTDTQYF
TGCGCCAGCAGCCAAGGCTCCCAGCAGCGGGGGCCCCGCACAGATACGCAGTATTTT
>-|TRBJ1-3|-|TRBV6-5
CASSYGPGFGNTIYF
TGTGCCAGCAGTTACGGGCCAGGGTTCGGAAACACCATATATTTT
>-|TRBJ2-1|-|TRBV4-1
CASSPLNRLNEQFF
TGCGCCAGCAGCCCCTTAAATCGCCTCAATGAGCAGTTCTTC
>-|TRBJ1-2|-|TRBV30
CAWSVGGAGYTF
TGTGCCTGGAGTGTAGGGGGAGCTGGCTACACCTTC
>-|TRBJ1-6|-|TRBV6-5
CASSYQLGSGSPLHF
TGTGCCAGCAGTTACCAGTTGGGGTCCGGTTCACCCCTCCACTTT
>-|TRBJ2-1|TRBD1|TRBV7-3
CASSLSGTGNNEQFF
TGTGCCAGCAGCCTTTCCGGGACAGGCAACAATGAGCAGTTCTTC
>-|TRBJ2-3|TRBD2|TRBV7-2
CASSLGRGGRDTQYF
TGTGCCAGCAGCTTAGGGCGGGGGGGGAGAGATACGCAGTATTTT
>-|TRBJ2-1|TRBD2|TRBV6-5
CASSWGTSGYNEQFF
TGTGCCAGCAGTTGGGGGACTAGCGGATACAATGAGCAGTTCTTC
>-|TRBJ2-7|TRBD2|TRBV4-3
CASSQDRREGQYF
TGCGCCAGCAGCCAAGATCGGAGGGAGGGGCAGTACTTC
>-|TRBJ2-7|-|TRBV18
CASSPGTINYEQYF
TGTGCCAGCTCACCAGGGACGATTAACTACGAGCAGTACTTC
>-|TRBJ2-5|TRBD1|TRBV6-5
CASTDWQGAWETQYF
TGTGCCAGCACCGACTGGCAGGGGGCTTGGGAGACCCAGTACTTC
>-|TRBJ1-1|-|TRBV21-1
CASSLSVFPANTEAFF
TGTGCCAGCAGCCTATCGGTCTTTCCGGCGAACACTGAAGCTTTCTTT